The 27 T cell receptor beta chains reported below all come from one sample, sequenced in a study of spatial heterogeneity in lung cancer. General observations from the study: Tumor mutation count correlated with how many alpha and beta TCRs expanded intratumorally.

TCRdb recomputed calls from the 5' RACE reads with MiXCR, one row per CDR3 protein. The data contain 16,000 or so distinct CDR3 sequences, 6.5% to 8% of them singletons. Which antigens these TCRs recognize remains unknown. Indicated time point: sample taken at primary tumor resection. The sample was lung tumor tissue, taken at surgery. These receptors were obtained from a female donor with early-stage non-small cell lung cancer.

This clonotype was counted at least ten times. This beta chain is off target for a library built for alpha chains, so its abundance means little. V gene TRBV4-3 combines with J gene TRBJ1-2, with D hard to call. The V end lost 0 bases, the J end lost 7 bases, and 12 bases lay between the germline ends. The CDR3 length is 14 residues. CDR1 and CDR2 from the germline V gene are LGHNA and YSLEER. The CDR3: CASSQDLTTLGYTF. DNA of the CDR3: TGCGCCAGCAGCCAAGATTTAACGACTCTTGGCTACACCTTC.

This clonotype showed up many times. Within a library made for alpha chains, this beta chain is off target, and its count is uninformative. CDR3: CASGPTGTGLYEQYF. The CDR3 nucleotides read TGTGCCAGCGGCCCAACCGGGACAGGGCTCTACGAGCAGTACTTC. V usage is TRBV28 and J usage is TRBJ2-7; TRBD1 matches 9 bases. In germline, CDR1 is MDHEN, CDR2 SYDVKM. The CDR3 sequence is 15 residues long. V was pared by 8 bases and J by 3 bases, with 11 bases of the junction left unmatched.

Note on this clonotype: A much larger clonotype is one base distant, so this may be a read error. This beta chain turned up in a library designed for alpha chains; as an off-target read, its abundance says little. The chain combines TRBV7-3 with TRBJ2-1, with D possibly matching TRBD2 (6 bases). This CDR3 contains 16 residues. Germline CDR1 reads SGHTA; CDR2 reads FQGTGA. CDR3 amino acids: CANSRRGEVTYNEQFF. The CDR3 DNA reads TGTGCCAACAGCCGCCGAGGGGAGGTTACCTACAATGAGCAGTTCTTC.

As concerns this clonotype: This beta chain is a stray read from a library made for alpha chains; its abundance is not meaningful. The rearrangement links TRBV2 to TRBJ2-5; the D gene is possibly TRBD1 (5 bases). Trimming cost V 8 bases and J 6 bases, with 19 bases left between them. This CDR3 region has 14 residues. Germline CDR1 is SNHLY and CDR2 is FYNNEI. The CDR3 sequence is CASVQGWGMKTQYF. In DNA, the CDR3 is TGTGCCAGCGTCCAGGGATGGGGAATGAAGACCCAGTACTTC. The variable domain in full, with the rest retrieved from reference TRBV2 and TRBJ2-5, is EPEVTQTPSHQVTQMGQEVILRCVPISNHLYFYWYRQILGQKVEFLVSFYNNEISEKSEIFDDQFSVERPDGSNFTLKIRSTKLEDSAMYFCASVQGWGMKTQYFGPGTRLLVL.

This clonotype is medium-sized in the sample. This beta chain was picked up by a library intended for alpha chains and is off target, so its count carries little meaning. The chain couples TRBV3-1 to TRBJ1-1; D possibly corresponds to TRBD1 (6 bases). Germline values: CDR1 LGHDT, CDR2 YNNKEL (reference sequence). Trimming cost V 4 bases and J 1 base, with 19 bases left between them. This CDR3 contains 17 residues. The CDR3: CASSRGQQSLQNTEAFF. As DNA, the CDR3 is TGTGCCAGCAGCCGAGGACAGCAAAGCTTACAGAACACTGAAGCTTTCTTT.

This clonotype came up many times. This beta chain slipped into a library made for alpha chains as a stray read, so its size is not meaningful. The chain recombines TRBV2 with TRBJ1-5, with D hard to call. Trimming shortened V by 6 bases and J by 5 bases, and 11 bases separated the two germline ends. Germline CDR1 SNHLY, CDR2 FYNNEI. The CDR3 length is 13 residues. The DNA of the CDR3 is TGTGCCAGCAGGCGCAAGGCCGATCAGCCCCAGCATTTT. It translates to CASRRKADQPQHF.

This clonotype appeared many times. With the library built for alpha chains, this beta chain is off target and its frequency is not meaningful. The genes are TRBV30 and TRBJ1-6, with unresolved D. V gave up 4 bases and J gave up 4 bases, with 11 bases separating them. The CDR3 is 14 residues long. The germline V gene encodes CDR1 GTSNPN and CDR2 SVGIG (reference sequence). DNA of the CDR3: TGTGCCTGGACCCGGGTCAGTTATAATTCACCCCTCCACTTT. Encoded protein: CAWTRVSYNSPLHF.

This clonotype was detected many times. This beta chain slipped into a library made for alpha chains as a stray read, so its size is not meaningful. The chain uses TRBV7-2 and TRBJ2-3; D is possibly TRBD1 or TRBD2 (5 bases each). Trimming took 4 bases from V and 0 from J, leaving 11 bases between them. This CDR3 has 15 amino acids. Per germline, CDR1 SGHTA and CDR2 FQGNSA. The CDR3, as DNA: TGTGCCAGCAGCTCCGGGACCCTAAGCACAGATACGCAGTATTTT. Amino acid sequence: CASSSGTLSTDTQYF.

The table lists this clonotype with many counts. This beta chain is an unintended read in a library built for alpha chains; its size means little. The chain is built from TRBV19 and TRBJ2-7; TRBD1 aligns across 7 bases. V lost 5 bases, J lost 2 bases, and 9 bases stayed unmatched. Germline V gene data show CDR1 as LNHDA and CDR2 as SQIVND (reference sequence). This CDR3 is 15 amino acids long. The CDR3 region has the DNA TGTGCCAGTAGTTCCCCCGGGACAGCAGCCTACGAGCAGTACTTC. Translating gives CASSSPGTAAYEQYF.

In this sample, this clonotype turned up a few times. A library made for alpha chains picked up this beta chain off target, so its size means little. This chain connects TRBV5-1 to TRBJ2-7, with a tentative D call TRBD1 (6 bases). The CDR3 contains 14 residues. Germline V gene data show CDR1 as SGHRS and CDR2 as YFSETQ. Trimming cost V 4 bases and J 4 bases, with 15 bases left between them. As DNA, the CDR3 is TGCGCCAGCAGCCACGGGACAACTTCTTACGAGCAGTACTTC. Residues: CASSHGTTSYEQYF.

This clonotype came up many times. Since it is a stray read in a library aimed at alpha chains, this beta chain has a size that is not meaningful. The V and J genes are TRBV12-3 or TRBV12-4 and TRBJ2-1, with 15 bases identical to TRBD2. V lost 6 bases, J lost 1 base, and 7 bases stayed unmatched. The CDR3 is 18 amino acids. The CDR3 reads CASSRTSGGARSYNEQFF. For the CDR3, the DNA is TGTGCCAGCAGCAGGACTAGCGGGGGGGCCAGGTCCTACAATGAGCAGTTCTTC.

On this clonotype itself: The library was prepared for alpha chains; this beta chain is a stray read, so its frequency means little. The rearrangement joins TRBV6-1 to TRBJ2-3; TRBD2 is a possible D gene (6 bases). The V and J ends lost 4 bases and 0 bases respectively, with 20 bases between them. The germline CDR1 and CDR2 sequences are MNHNS and SASEGT. CDR3 length: 18 amino acids. CDR3 DNA sequence: TGTGCCAGCAGTGTCACCTTCGGGGGATCTTTTAGCACAGATACGCAGTATTTT. This sequence encodes CASSVTFGGSFSTDTQYF.

This clonotype was observed many times. This beta chain lies outside the target of a library built for alpha chains; its clone size means little. The gene calls are TRBV20-1 and TRBJ2-4; D perhaps matches TRBD2 (6 bases). Deletions cut 0 bases from V and 3 bases from J, with 12 bases between. Per germline, CDR1 DFQATT and CDR2 SNEGSKA (reference sequence). The CDR3 totals 15 residues. The CDR3 spells CSAREPMGGKNIQYF. CDR3 nucleotide sequence: TGCAGTGCTAGAGAGCCGATGGGGGGCAAAAACATTCAGTACTTC.

The table lists this clonotype with many counts. Being off target in a library aimed at alpha chains, this beta chain has a size of little meaning. The V and J genes are TRBV12-3 or TRBV12-4 and TRBJ2-7; the D gene is possibly TRBD2 (7 bases). The CDR3 length is 13 residues. V was trimmed by 2 bases and J by 9 bases, leaving 14 bases between them. Here the CDR3 DNA reads TGTGCCAGCAGTTTACTAGGGGGGGCGTGGCAGTACTTC. Its translation: CASSLLGGAWQYF.

Points on this clonotype: This beta chain represents an off-target read in a library built for alpha chains; its size is of limited meaning. The rearrangement joins TRBV30 to TRBJ2-2, with D perhaps assigned TRBD1 or TRBD2 (6 bases each). This CDR3 region has 12 residues. Deletions cut 4 bases from V and 13 bases from J, with 16 bases between. Germline V gene sequence: CDR1 GTSNPN, CDR2 SVGIG (reference sequence). The CDR3 region is CAWMGGHGLLFF. CDR3 nucleotide sequence: TGTGCCTGGATGGGGGGACATGGGCTGCTGTTTTTT.

This clonotype was seen repeatedly, ten times or more. This beta chain represents an off-target read in a library built for alpha chains; its size is of limited meaning. CDR3 coding DNA: TGTGCCAGCAAACAGATAGTCTATGGCTACACCTTC. Translating gives CASKQIVYGYTF. J is TRBJ1-2 and V is TRBV6-6; the D is unclear. Trimming stripped 7 bases from V and 4 bases from J, with 10 bases between. Germline V gene sequence: CDR1 MNHNY, CDR2 SVGAGI (reference sequence). This CDR3 contains 12 residues.

This clonotype was counted a few times. With the library built for alpha chains, this beta chain is off target and its frequency is not meaningful. This chain connects TRBV2 to TRBJ2-1; 11 bases are a match to TRBD2. Germline V CDR1 and CDR2: SNHLY, FYNNEI. The CDR3 loop spans 16 amino acids. Trimming took 6 bases from V and 3 from J; bases not matched to a gene: 7. The CDR3 DNA reads TGTGCCAGCAGACCCAGAGGACTAGCGGGCTACAATGAGCAGTTCTTC. It yields the protein CASRPRGLAGYNEQFF.

At least ten counts were recorded for this clonotype. This beta chain is off target for a library built for alpha chains, so its abundance means little. The CDR3 nucleotides are TGTGCCAGCAGCTTCGGTGACACGAGCTCTGGAAACACCATATATTTT. Translated, it gives CASSFGDTSSGNTIYF. This chain uses TRBV5-5 with TRBJ1-3; D remains unclear. CDR1 SGHKS and CDR2 YYEKEE come from the germline V gene (reference sequence). Trimming took off 2 bases at V and 0 bases at J, with 12 bases between the two ends. This CDR3 region has 16 residues.

About this clonotype itself: Since it is a stray read in a library aimed at alpha chains, this beta chain has a size that is not meaningful. This chain uses TRBV29-1 with TRBJ2-3; D is uncertain. The CDR3 totals 13 residues. The V and J ends lost 4 bases and 3 bases respectively, with 11 bases between them. Germline V lookup: CDR1 SQVTM, CDR2 ANQGSEA. CDR3 sequence (DNA): TGCAGCGTTGGTGTTGGAAGAACAGATACGCAGTATTTT. It is translated as CSVGVGRTDTQYF.

There are a few counts of this clonotype. This beta chain slipped into a library made for alpha chains as a stray read, so its size is not meaningful. This chain links TRBV6-1 with TRBJ2-7, with D unresolved. With 1 base removed from V and 3 bases from J, the gap between germline ends came to 10 bases. CDR1 is MNHNS and CDR2 is SASEGT in the germline V gene. CDR3 length equals 14 residues. The CDR3 sequence is CASSEVGRIYEQYF. CDR3 DNA sequence: TGTGCCAGCAGTGAAGTGGGCAGAATCTACGAGCAGTACTTC.

This clonotype has ten or more counts. This beta chain lies outside the target of a library built for alpha chains; its clone size means little. The chain carries TRBV7-9 and TRBJ2-1; D gene unclear. The V end was cut by 0 bases, the J end by 0 bases, with 3 bases between. Germline V gives CDR1 SEHNR, CDR2 FQNEAQ (reference sequence). The CDR3 totals 14 residues. CDR3 DNA: TGTGCCAGCAGCTTAGCGGGCTCCTACAATGAGCAGTTCTTC. Its translation is CASSLAGSYNEQFF.

Concerning this clonotype itself: This beta chain is a stray sequence in a library constructed for alpha chains; its clone size is not meaningful. J is TRBJ2-3 and V is TRBV24-1; the D gene is possibly TRBD1 (6 bases). Deletions cut 7 bases from V and 5 bases from J, with 9 bases between. Per the germline V gene, CDR1 is KGHDR and CDR2 is SFDVKD. The CDR3 is 12 amino acids. The chain's CDR3 is CATRGAGDTQYF. The CDR3 region has the DNA TGTGCCACCAGGGGGGCGGGAGATACGCAGTATTTT.

This clonotype is termed medium-sized (0.01 to 0.1%). Being off target in a library aimed at alpha chains, this beta chain has a size of little meaning. This sequence joins TRBV4-3 and TRBJ2-3; 8 bases fit TRBD1. The CDR3 extends over 15 amino acids. Trimming removed 0 bases from V and 1 base from J; junction bases left unmatched: 0. Germline loops: CDR1 LGHNA, CDR2 YSLEER. The CDR3 is CASSQETGGTDTQYF. DNA for the CDR3: TGCGCCAGCAGCCAAGAGACAGGGGGCACAGATACGCAGTATTTT.

This clonotype was counted only a few times. This beta chain was picked up by a library intended for alpha chains and is off target, so its count carries little meaning. The CDR3 sequence: CASSSGVTRGTDTQYF. The CDR3, as DNA: TGTGCCAGCAGCTCGGGAGTCACCAGGGGCACAGATACGCAGTATTTT. V usage is TRBV7-3 and J usage is TRBJ2-3; D perhaps matches TRBD2 (6 bases). The V gene lost 4 bases and the J gene lost 1 base, with 15 bases spanning the gap. The CDR3 is 16 residues long. CDR1 and CDR2 (germline): SGHTA, FQGTGA.

In this sample, this clonotype turned up many times. For a library built for alpha chains, this beta chain is a stray read; little rests on its size. The chain employs TRBV6-2 or TRBV6-3 and TRBJ2-7; D possibly corresponds to TRBD1 (6 bases). The V end was cut by 2 bases, the J end by 0 bases, with 14 bases between. CDR1 is MNHEY and CDR2 is SVGEGT in the germline V gene. This CDR3 contains 16 residues. DNA for the CDR3: TGTGCCAGCAGTTACCCCCGAGGGGGTTACTCCTACGAGCAGTACTTC. Translating gives CASSYPRGGYSYEQYF.

Many counts were recorded for this clonotype. Since the library was made to target alpha chains, this beta chain is a stray read and its abundance is not meaningful. The gene calls are TRBV10-2 and TRBJ2-1; no definite D call. V was shortened by 6 bases and J by 12 bases, with 12 bases between the two germline ends. CDR3 size: 11 residues. Germline CDR1 reads WSHSY; CDR2 reads SAAADI. Here the CDR3 reads CASSPLEGQFF. The CDR3 region has the DNA TGCGCCAGCAGCCCTCTAGAAGGGCAGTTCTTC.

This clonotype appeared many times. This beta chain came through as a stray read in a library set up for alpha chains, and its size says little. The rearrangement links TRBV9 to TRBJ1-1; no definite D call. V lost 1 base and J lost 1, with 8 bases in between. The CDR3 is made up of 14 amino acids. Germline CDR1 SGDLS, CDR2 YYNGEE. CDR3 in amino acids: CASSVLGQNTEAFF. CDR3 DNA: TGTGCCAGCAGCGTACTTGGCCAGAACACTGAAGCTTTCTTT.